This T cell receptor beta chain emerged from a study of blood T cell repertoires in COVID-19. The authors' processing: It was from reference gene primer amplification that nucleated cell counts were estimated. The method was immunoSEQ multiplex PCR; TCRdb's version includes in-frame clones alone and lacks a portion of them. V and J calls and clone size are those listed in that table; D and trimming were worked out from the DNA. The table lists 90,000 to 110,000 clones, about 85% of them singletons. The germline gives CDR1 SGHAT, CDR2 FQNNGV. The trim removed 1 base at V and 4 bases at J, leaving 2 bases unmatched. CDR3 length: 14 residues.

Sequences were obtained from peripheral blood. The receptor was isolated from a man aged 45 to 65 with acute or convalescent COVID-19. The rearrangement links TRBV11-2 to TRBJ2-3, with TRBD2 matching over 7 bases. In DNA form, the CDR3 reads TGTGCCAGCAGCTTAGGAACTAGCGCAGATACGCAGTATTTT. This sequence encodes CASSLGTSADTQYF.